This TCR beta chain was captured in a study of PD-L1 blockade in urothelial cancer. Overall study context: Investigators checked blood 3 weeks (second dose) and 6 weeks after treatment start. Study-level findings and limits: More expansion of tumor-associated blood clones, seen at 3 weeks, marked durable-benefit patients.

Time point defined: pretreatment peripheral blood. The table came from immunoSEQ multiplex PCR; TCRdb's copy has only in-frame clones and leaves some out. The sample includes 70,000 to 85,000 clones, about nine tenths of them seen just once. Comments on this clone: Its antigen is unidentified.

There are 14 residues in the CDR3. Trimming at V came to 3 bases and at J to 7 bases, leaving 9 bases not matched to a gene. CDR1 and CDR2 (germline): LNHDA, SQIVND (reference sequence). The chain employs TRBV19 and TRBJ2-7; 7 bases map to TRBD2. This specimen consisted of PBMCs, obtained around atezolizumab (anti-PD-L1) treatment. This TCR came from a man aged 65 to 79 with urothelial cancer. CDR3 region: CASSITGGLGEQYF. CDR3 nucleotides: TGTGCCAGTAGTATTACGGGAGGCCTGGGGGAGCAGTACTTC.